This T cell receptor (beta chain) was identified during a study of molecular identifiers for immune sequencing clone quantification. On this clonotype itself: What it binds is not known.

Naive CD8 libraries used about 20,000 to 1,100,000 sorted cells and 10%, 30% or 50% RNA. Naive CD8 T cells were sorted as CD8+CD4-CCR7+CD45RA+. CDR1 LGHNA and CDR2 YNFKEQ come from the germline V gene. The CDR3 runs to 19 residues. V gave up 0 bases and J gave up 0 bases, with 17 bases separating them. Study-level points and caveats: Investigators reportedly could detect spiked Jurkat TCR RNA from one cell among around 900,000 naive cells.

TCRdb itself ran the PCR reads through MiXCR, one entry per CDR3 protein. The table records over 550,000 distinct CDR3 sequences, 25% of them present only once. This receptor was obtained from a human donor in good health. Some libraries in this study had Jurkat cell RNA spiked in. The rearrangement links TRBV4-2 to TRBJ2-2; D is uncertain. Sequencing was performed on naive CD8+ T cells from blood, with Jurkat cell RNA spiked in. Subset denoted: FACS-sorted CD8+CD4-CCR7+CD45RA+ naive T cells. The CDR3 loop is CASSQEGYGSTTNTGELFF. CDR3 nucleotides: TGTGCCAGCAGCCAAGAGGGCTACGGTTCTACTACGAACACCGGGGAGCTGTTTTTT.